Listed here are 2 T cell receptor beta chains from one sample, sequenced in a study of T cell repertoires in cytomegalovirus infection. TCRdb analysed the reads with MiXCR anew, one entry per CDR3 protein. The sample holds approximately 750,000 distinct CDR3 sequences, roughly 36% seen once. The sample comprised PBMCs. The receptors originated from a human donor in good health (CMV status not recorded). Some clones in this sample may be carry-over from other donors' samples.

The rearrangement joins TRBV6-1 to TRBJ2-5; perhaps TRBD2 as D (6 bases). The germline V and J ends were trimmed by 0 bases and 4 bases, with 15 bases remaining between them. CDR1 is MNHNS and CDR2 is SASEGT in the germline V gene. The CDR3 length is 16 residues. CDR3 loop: CASSEAYPGARETQYF. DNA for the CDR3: TGTGCCAGCAGTGAAGCGTACCCGGGAGCAAGAGAGACCCAGTACTTC.

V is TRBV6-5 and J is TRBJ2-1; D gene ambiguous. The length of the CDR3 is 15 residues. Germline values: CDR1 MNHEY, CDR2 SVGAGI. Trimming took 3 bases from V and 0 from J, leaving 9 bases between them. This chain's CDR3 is CASSYATGSYNEQFF. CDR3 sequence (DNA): TGTGCCAGCAGTTATGCCACGGGCTCCTACAATGAGCAGTTCTTC.